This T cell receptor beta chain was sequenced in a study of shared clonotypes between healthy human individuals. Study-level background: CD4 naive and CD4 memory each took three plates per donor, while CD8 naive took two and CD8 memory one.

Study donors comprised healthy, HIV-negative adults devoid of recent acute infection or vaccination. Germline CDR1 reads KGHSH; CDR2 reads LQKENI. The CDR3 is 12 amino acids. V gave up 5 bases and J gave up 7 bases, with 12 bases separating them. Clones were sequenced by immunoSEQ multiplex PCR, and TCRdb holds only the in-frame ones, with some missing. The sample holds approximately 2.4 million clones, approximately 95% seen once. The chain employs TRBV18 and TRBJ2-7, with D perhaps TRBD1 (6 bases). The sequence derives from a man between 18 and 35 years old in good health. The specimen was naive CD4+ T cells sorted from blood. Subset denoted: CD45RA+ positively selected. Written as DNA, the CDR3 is TGTGCCAGCTCATCCCGGGACACAGAGCAGTACTTC. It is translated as CASSSRDTEQYF. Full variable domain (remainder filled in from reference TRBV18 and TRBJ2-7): NAGVMQNPRHLVRRRGQEARLRCSPMKGHSHVYWYRQLPEEGLKFMVYLQKENIIDESGMPKERFSAEFPKEGPSILRIQQVVRGDSAAYFCASSSRDTEQYFGPGTRLTVT.